Sequencing of this T cell receptor beta chain was carried out in a study of CD8 T cells in ankylosing spondylitis. Findings of the study overall: What appeared characteristic of ankylosing spondylitis blood was a TCR beta motif of fewer than ten highly homologous variants. Disease-linked clones reportedly showed significant enrichment in matched ankylosing spondylitis synovial fluid. CD8+ disease-linked clones were present at relatively low frequencies in blood. Existing reports had already noted some motif variants in reactive arthritis synovial fluid and blood.

TCRdb reprocessed the 5' RACE reads with MiXCR, giving one entry per CDR3 protein. Of more than 150,000 distinct CDR3 sequences detected, around 13% appear once; the ten largest clones hold 16%. Germline V gene sequence: CDR1 WSHSY, CDR2 SAAADI. The CDR3 is 14 residues long. V lost 3 bases and J lost 6; bases outside the gene matches: 3. This clonotype was seen only a few times. Its antigen is unidentified. The gene calls are TRBV10-2 and TRBJ2-3, with TRBD2 identical over 10 bases. Sequenced material: blood, either unsorted or a sorted T cell fraction (not recorded which). This sequence was found in a male donor with ankylosing spondylitis or in good health (not recorded which). The CDR3 DNA sequence: TGCGCCAGCAGTGAACTAGCGGGATGGGATACGCAGTATTTT. This codes for CASSELAGWDTQYF.